This T cell receptor (beta chain) emerged from a study of beta chain features in type 1 diabetes. Overall study results and limits: In comparison with healthy donors, patients had naive, central memory and Treg TCRB repertoires that appeared more similar. Fewer junction insertions and more nucleotide deletions appeared in type 1 diabetes patients. People with Type 1 diabetes carried modestly yet significantly shorter TCRB CDR3s in all four CD4+ subsets.

The whole isolated RNA underwent reverse transcription, so sequencing captured expressed TCRB transcripts. Clones were sequenced by immunoSEQ multiplex PCR, and TCRdb holds only the in-frame ones, with some missing. The table has a few hundred thousand clones, approximately 13% seen once. This clone was detected a few times. Its antigen is currently unknown. This CDR3 is also generated by other DNA sequences in the sample. All of the sorted populations showed purity greater than 98%. Germline V lookup: CDR1 SEHNR, CDR2 FQNEAQ (reference sequence). V gave up 4 bases and J gave up 0 bases, with 8 bases separating them. This CDR3 has 14 residues.

The sequence came from a young woman with type 1 diabetes. The V gene is TRBV7-9, the J gene TRBJ2-3; weak D call: TRBD1 (6 bases). What was sequenced was naive CD4+ T cells from blood. In DNA, the CDR3 is TGTGCCAGCAGCTCGAGGGGGAGCACAGATACGCAGTATTTT. This sequence encodes CASSSRGSTDTQYF.